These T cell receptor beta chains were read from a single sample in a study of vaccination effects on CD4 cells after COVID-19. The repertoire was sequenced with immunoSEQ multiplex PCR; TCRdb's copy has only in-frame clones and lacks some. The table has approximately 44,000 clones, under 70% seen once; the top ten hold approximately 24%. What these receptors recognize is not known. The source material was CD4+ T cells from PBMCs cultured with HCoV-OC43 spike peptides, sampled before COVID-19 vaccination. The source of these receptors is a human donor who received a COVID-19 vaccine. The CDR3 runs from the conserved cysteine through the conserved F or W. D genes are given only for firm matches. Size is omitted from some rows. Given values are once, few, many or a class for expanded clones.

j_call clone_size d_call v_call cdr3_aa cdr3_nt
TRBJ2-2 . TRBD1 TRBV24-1 CATSDSRQGASGELFF TGTGCCACCAGTGACTCTAGACAGGGGGCTTCTGGGGAGCTGTTTTTT
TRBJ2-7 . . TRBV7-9 CASSLVMGGGPYEQYF TGTGCCAGCAGCTTAGTGATGGGGGGGGGCCCCTACGAGCAGTACTTC
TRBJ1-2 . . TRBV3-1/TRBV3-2 CASSQGTYGYTF TGTGCCAGCAGCCAAGGTACCTATGGCTACACCTTC
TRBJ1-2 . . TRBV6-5 CASSYSGSPRNYGYTF TGTGCCAGCAGTTACTCGGGGAGCCCGAGGAACTATGGCTACACCTTC
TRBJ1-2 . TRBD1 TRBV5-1 CASSLTGGADNYGYTF TGCGCCAGCAGCTTGACAGGGGGCGCAGACAACTATGGCTACACCTTC
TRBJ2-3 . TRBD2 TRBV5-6 CASSPLAGGSDTQYF TGTGCCAGCAGCCCACTAGCGGGGGGATCTGATACGCAGTATTTT
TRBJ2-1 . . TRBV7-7 CASSPGRRSYNEQFF TGTGCTAGCAGCCCCGGACGGCGCTCCTACAATGAGCAGTTCTTC
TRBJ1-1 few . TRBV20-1 CSARDPAEAFF TGCAGTGCTAGAGATCCGGCAGAAGCTTTCTTT
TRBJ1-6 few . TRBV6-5 CASSFETGHNSPLHF TGTGCCAGCAGTTTCGAGACAGGACATAATTCACCCCTCCACTTT
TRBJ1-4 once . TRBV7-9 CASGLGYEKLFF TGTGCCAGCGGCTTGGGATATGAAAAACTGTTTTTT
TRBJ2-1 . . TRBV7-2 CASSPAGYNEQFF TGTGCCAGCAGCCCGGCTGGGTACAATGAGCAGTTCTTC
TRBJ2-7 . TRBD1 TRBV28 CASRDRGYEQYF TGTGCCAGCAGGGACAGGGGTTACGAGCAGTACTTC
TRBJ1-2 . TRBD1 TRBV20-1 CSASGDRRFYGYTF TGCAGTGCTAGTGGGGACAGGCGATTCTATGGCTACACCTTC
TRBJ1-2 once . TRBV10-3 CAISESSYRHSYGYTF TGTGCCATCAGTGAGTCTAGTTATCGACACAGCTATGGCTACACCTTC
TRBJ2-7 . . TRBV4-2 CASSQETITYEQYF TGTGCCAGCAGCCAAGAGACAATTACCTACGAGCAGTACTTC